The 8 T cell receptor beta chains reported below all come from one sample, sequenced in a study of shared clonotypes between healthy human individuals. Only in-frame clones appear in the TCRdb table, and some are missing; sequencing was by immunoSEQ multiplex PCR. The sample lists millions of clones, approximately 94% seen once, with 0.13% to 0.15% in the top ten. Sequencing used naive CD4+ T cells sorted from blood. Subset in this sample: CD45RA+ positively selected. The receptors come from a young man in good health.

V and J are TRBV5-8 and TRBJ1-3; 7 bases map to TRBD1. Germline CDR1 reads SGHTS; CDR2 reads YDEGEE. V dropped 4 bases and J dropped 0; count of bases not matched to a gene: 7. The CDR3 is made up of 16 amino acids. The CDR3 here is CASSTQTGFSGNTIYF. CDR3 nucleotides: TGTGCCAGCAGCACCCAGACAGGGTTCTCTGGAAACACCATATATTTT.

This chain connects TRBV7-2 to TRBJ2-7; 9 bases fit TRBD2. V lost 5 bases, J lost 5 bases, and 10 bases stayed unmatched. The CDR3 runs to 15 residues. CDR1 and CDR2 from the germline V gene are SGHTA and FQGNSA. The CDR3 region has the DNA TGTGCCAGCAGCCAGGCGGGGACTAGCATGCACGAGCAGTACTTC. Amino acid sequence: CASSQAGTSMHEQYF.

Points on this clone: The junction differs from germline at one of its ends, possibly a read error. The chain is built from TRBV10-3 and TRBJ2-3, with 8 bases fitting TRBD2. Germline CDR1 ENHRY, CDR2 SYGVKD. The CDR3 is 15 amino acids. The DNA of the CDR3 is TGTGCCAGCAGTGAATTGCGGGGGGGCACAGATACGCAGTATTTT. It specifies CASSELRGGTDTQYF.

This chain joins TRBV30 and TRBJ1-3, with 11 nucleotides matching TRBD1. V lost 5 bases to trimming and J lost 0 bases; unmatched junction nucleotides: 9. The CDR3 has 17 amino acids. Germline V gene lookup returns CDR1 GTSNPN and CDR2 SVGIG (reference sequence). CDR3 amino acids: CAWAGDRGTNSGNTIYF. CDR3 in DNA: TGTGCCTGGGCAGGGGACAGGGGGACAAACTCTGGAAACACCATATATTTT.

The chain has TRBV27 and TRBJ1-2, with 7 nucleotides matching TRBD1. V lost 7 bases and J lost 4; bases outside the gene matches: 6. There are 13 residues in the CDR3. In germline, CDR1 is MNHEY, CDR2 SMNVEV (reference sequence). CDR3 sequence reads: CASTPGTAYGYTF. Here the CDR3 DNA reads TGTGCCAGCACTCCCGGGACAGCCTATGGCTACACCTTC.

This chain connects TRBV18 to TRBJ1-2, with D perhaps TRBD1 (5 bases). This CDR3 has 14 amino acids. Per the germline V gene, CDR1 is KGHSH and CDR2 is LQKENI. Trimming removed 2 bases from V and 6 bases from J, with 13 bases in between. The CDR3 sequence: CASSPGIQGNGYTF. In DNA form, the CDR3 reads TGTGCCAGCTCACCAGGCATCCAGGGTAATGGCTACACCTTC.

The rearrangement links TRBV18 to TRBJ1-2; D is ambiguous. V lost 1 base and J lost 2, with 14 bases in between. The V gene's germline CDR1 is KGHSH and CDR2 LQKENI. CDR3 length: 16 amino acids. The CDR3 DNA sequence: TGTGCCAGCTCACCACGGGAAGGAGGAGGAAACTATGGCTACACCTTC. Protein product: CASSPREGGGNYGYTF. The full variable domain, completed using reference TRBV18 and TRBJ1-2, is NAGVMQNPRHLVRRRGQEARLRCSPMKGHSHVYWYRQLPEEGLKFMVYLQKENIIDESGMPKERFSAEFPKEGPSILRIQQVVRGDSAAYFCASSPREGGGNYGYTFGSGTRLTVV.

The chain carries TRBV5-1 and TRBJ1-1, with D perhaps TRBD1 (5 bases). Germline V gene data show CDR1 as SGHRS and CDR2 as YFSETQ. V was clipped by 0 bases and J by 1 base, with 13 bases between them. This CDR3 has 16 amino acids. CDR3 nucleotides: TGCGCCAGCAGCTTGGTTTTCGCGACAGCGAACACTGAAGCTTTCTTT. It translates to CASSLVFATANTEAFF.